This T cell receptor (beta chain) was recorded in a study of OX40 agonist ivuxolimab in advanced cancers. Study-level background: Ivuxolimab, an agonistic anti-OX40 (CD134) antibody, was given to patients. Prior therapy, whether anti-PD-1, anti-PD-L1 or anti-CTLA-4, was allowed, and approximately 40% had some. General observations from the study: Determination of antigen specificity was not performed for the expanded peripheral T cells.

Notes on this clone: Its antigen is currently unknown.

Sequenced by immunoSEQ multiplex PCR; TCRdb stores in-frame clones only, minus some. Of about 76,000 clones in the sample, around 85% are singletons; the top ten hold around 2%. In germline, CDR1 is ENHRY, CDR2 SYGVKD. CDR3 length equals 15 residues. V was clipped by 9 bases and J by 2 bases; unmatched bases: 9. Cycle 7 day 1, cycle 4 day 1, and baseline were the timepoints at which blood was sampled. This chain links TRBV10-3 with TRBJ2-5, with 10 bases lining up with TRBD1. This clonotype was obtained from an adult with an advanced solid tumor such as melanoma, head and neck, liver or kidney cancer. Source: CD4+ or CD8+ T cells sorted from blood, taken in a trial of the OX40 agonist ivuxolimab. CDR3 sequence: CAIRPGTGDQETQYF. In DNA, the CDR3 is TGTGCCATAAGGCCCGGGACAGGGGATCAAGAGACCCAGTACTTC.